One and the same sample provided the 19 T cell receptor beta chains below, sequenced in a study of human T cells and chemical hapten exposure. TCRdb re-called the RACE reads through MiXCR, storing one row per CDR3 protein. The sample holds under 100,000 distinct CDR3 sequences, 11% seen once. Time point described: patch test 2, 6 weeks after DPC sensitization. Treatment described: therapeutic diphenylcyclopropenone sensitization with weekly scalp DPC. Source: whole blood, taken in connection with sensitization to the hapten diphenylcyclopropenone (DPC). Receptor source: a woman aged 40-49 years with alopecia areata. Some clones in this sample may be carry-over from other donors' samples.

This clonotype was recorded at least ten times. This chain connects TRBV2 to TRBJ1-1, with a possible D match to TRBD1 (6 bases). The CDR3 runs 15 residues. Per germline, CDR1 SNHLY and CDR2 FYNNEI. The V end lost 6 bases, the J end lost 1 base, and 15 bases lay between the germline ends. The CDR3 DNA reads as TGTGCCAGCAGCCCCACTCTGGACAGGAACACTGAAGCTTTCTTT. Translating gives CASSPTLDRNTEAFF.

For the CDR3, the DNA is TGTGCCAGCAGCTTCCGGGACAGGGTTACCGGGGAGCTGTTTTTT. Its translation is CASSFRDRVTGELFF. The chain joins TRBV5-6 to TRBJ2-2, with 9 bases aligning to TRBD1. The CDR3 spans 15 residues. Trimming took 2 bases from V and 5 from J; bases not matched to a gene: 4. Germline CDR1 and CDR2: SGHDT and YYEEEE.

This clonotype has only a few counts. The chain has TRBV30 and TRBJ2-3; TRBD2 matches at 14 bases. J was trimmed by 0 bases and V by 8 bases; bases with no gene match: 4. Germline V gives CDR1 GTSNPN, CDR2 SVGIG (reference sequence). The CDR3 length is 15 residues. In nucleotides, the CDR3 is TGTGCCGGGACTAGCGGGGGCCTGAGCACAGATACGCAGTATTTT. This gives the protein CAGTSGGLSTDTQYF.

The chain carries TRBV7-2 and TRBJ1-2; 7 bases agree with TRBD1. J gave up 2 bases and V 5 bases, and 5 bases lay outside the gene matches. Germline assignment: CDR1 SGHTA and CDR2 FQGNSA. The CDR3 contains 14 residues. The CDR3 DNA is TGTGCCAGCAGCAGTCGACAGGGCAACTATGGCTACACCTTC. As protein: CASSSRQGNYGYTF.

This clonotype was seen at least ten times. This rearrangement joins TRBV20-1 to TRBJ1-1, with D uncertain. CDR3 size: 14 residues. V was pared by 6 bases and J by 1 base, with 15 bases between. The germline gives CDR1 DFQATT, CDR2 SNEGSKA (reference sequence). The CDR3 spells CSAEGDSENTEAFF. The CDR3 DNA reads TGCAGTGCGGAGGGCGATTCCGAGAACACTGAAGCTTTCTTT.

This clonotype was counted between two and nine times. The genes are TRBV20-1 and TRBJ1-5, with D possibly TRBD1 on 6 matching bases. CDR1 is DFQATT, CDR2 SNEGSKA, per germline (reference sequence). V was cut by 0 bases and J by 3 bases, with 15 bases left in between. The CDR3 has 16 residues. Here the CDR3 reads CSARDGKQGFNQPQHF. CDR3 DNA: TGCAGTGCTAGAGATGGAAAACAGGGATTCAATCAGCCCCAGCATTTT.

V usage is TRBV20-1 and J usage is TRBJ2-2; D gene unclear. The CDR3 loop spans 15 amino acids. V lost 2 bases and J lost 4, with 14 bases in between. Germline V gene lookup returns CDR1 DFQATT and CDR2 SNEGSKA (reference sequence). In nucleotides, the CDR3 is TGCAGTGCTAGATGGACCCAGGCCGGCACCGGGGAGCTGTTTTTT. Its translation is CSARWTQAGTGELFF.

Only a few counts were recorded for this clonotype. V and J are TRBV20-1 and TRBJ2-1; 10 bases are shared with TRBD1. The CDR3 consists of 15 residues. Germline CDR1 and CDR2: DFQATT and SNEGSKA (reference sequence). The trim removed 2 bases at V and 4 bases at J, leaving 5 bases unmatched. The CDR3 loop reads CSARRDRGRYNEQFF. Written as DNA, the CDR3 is TGCAGTGCTAGAAGGGACAGGGGAAGATACAATGAGCAGTTCTTC.

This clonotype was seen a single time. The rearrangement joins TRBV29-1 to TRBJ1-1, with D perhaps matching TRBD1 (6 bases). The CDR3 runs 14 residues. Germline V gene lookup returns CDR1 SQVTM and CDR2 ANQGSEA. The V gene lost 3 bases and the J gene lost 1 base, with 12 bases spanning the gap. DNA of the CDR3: TGCAGCGTTGATCGGGGGGCGAAGAACACTGAAGCTTTCTTT. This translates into CSVDRGAKNTEAFF.

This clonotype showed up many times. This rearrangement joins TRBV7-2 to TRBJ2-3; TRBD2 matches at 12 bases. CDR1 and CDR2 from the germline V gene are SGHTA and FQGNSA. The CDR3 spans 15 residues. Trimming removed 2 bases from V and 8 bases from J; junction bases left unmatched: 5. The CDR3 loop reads CASSLTLAGGGTQYF. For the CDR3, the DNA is TGTGCCAGCAGCTTAACTCTAGCGGGAGGGGGTACGCAGTATTTT.

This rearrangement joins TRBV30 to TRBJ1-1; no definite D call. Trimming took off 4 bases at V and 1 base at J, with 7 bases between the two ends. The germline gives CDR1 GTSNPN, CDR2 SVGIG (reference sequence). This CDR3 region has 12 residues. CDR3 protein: CAWNSPNTEAFF. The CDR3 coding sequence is TGTGCCTGGAACAGCCCGAACACTGAAGCTTTCTTT.

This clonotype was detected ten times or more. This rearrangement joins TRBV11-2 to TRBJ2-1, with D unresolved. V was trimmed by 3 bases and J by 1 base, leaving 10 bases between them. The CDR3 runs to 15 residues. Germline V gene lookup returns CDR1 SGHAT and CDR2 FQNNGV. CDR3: CASSLGGRSYNEQFF. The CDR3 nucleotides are TGTGCCAGCAGCTTGGGCGGAAGGTCCTACAATGAGCAGTTCTTC.

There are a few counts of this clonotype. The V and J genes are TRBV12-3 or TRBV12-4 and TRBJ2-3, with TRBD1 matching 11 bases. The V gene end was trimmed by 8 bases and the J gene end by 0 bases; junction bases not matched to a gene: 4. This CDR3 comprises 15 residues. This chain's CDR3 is CASDGQGASTDTQYF. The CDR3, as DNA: TGTGCCAGCGATGGACAGGGGGCCAGCACAGATACGCAGTATTTT.

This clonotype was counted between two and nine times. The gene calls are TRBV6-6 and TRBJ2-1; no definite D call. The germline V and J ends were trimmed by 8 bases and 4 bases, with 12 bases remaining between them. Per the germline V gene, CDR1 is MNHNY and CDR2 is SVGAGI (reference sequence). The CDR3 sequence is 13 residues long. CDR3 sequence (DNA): TGTGCCAGCCGGCGCAGATCTTACAATGAGCAGTTCTTC. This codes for CASRRRSYNEQFF.

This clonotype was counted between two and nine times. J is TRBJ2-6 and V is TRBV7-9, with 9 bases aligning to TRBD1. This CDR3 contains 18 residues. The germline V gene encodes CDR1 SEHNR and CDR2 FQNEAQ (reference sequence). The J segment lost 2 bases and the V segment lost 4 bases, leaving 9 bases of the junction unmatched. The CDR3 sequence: CASSSGTGTSAGANVLTF. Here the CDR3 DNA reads TGTGCCAGCAGCTCCGGGACAGGGACCAGCGCTGGGGCCAACGTCCTGACTTTC.

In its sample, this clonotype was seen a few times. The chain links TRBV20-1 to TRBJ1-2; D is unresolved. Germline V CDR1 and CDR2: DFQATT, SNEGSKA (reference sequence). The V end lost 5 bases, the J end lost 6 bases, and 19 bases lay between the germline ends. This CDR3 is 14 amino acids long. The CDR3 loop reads CSARRIRSFHGYTF. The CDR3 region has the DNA TGCAGTGCTCGAAGAATCAGGAGTTTTCATGGCTACACCTTC.

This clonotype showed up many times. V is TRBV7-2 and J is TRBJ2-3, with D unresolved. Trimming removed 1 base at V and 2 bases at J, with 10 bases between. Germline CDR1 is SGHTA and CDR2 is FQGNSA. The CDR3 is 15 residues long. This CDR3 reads CASSLVGSYTDTQYF. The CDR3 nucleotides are TGTGCCAGCAGCTTAGTCGGCTCTTACACAGATACGCAGTATTTT.

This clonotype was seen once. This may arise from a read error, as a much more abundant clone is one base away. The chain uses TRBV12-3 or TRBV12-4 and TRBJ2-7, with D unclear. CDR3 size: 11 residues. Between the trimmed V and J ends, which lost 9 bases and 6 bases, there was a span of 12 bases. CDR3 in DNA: TGTGCCAGTTCACAGTTCTGCGAGCAGTACTTC. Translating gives CASSQFCEQYF.

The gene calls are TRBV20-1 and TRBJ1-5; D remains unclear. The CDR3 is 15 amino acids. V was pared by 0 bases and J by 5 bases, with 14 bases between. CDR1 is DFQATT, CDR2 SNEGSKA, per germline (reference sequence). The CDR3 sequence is CSARDRGRGYQPQHF. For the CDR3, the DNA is TGCAGTGCTAGAGATCGTGGGCGAGGCTATCAGCCCCAGCATTTT.